The clone carrying this TCR beta chain ranks as medium-sized (0.01 to 0.1%) in terms of frequency. Its antigen is undetermined. The CDR3 is 12 amino acids. Per the germline V gene, CDR1 is SGHDT and CDR2 is YYEEEE. UMI-labeled 5' RACE was used to make TCR beta libraries. TCRdb re-analyzed the 5' RACE reads; it lists each CDR3 protein once, without DNA. This sample contains under 8,500 distinct CDR3 sequences. These data are taken from a study of human CD8 memory T cell subsets. Study findings and constraints: Similar levels of high diversity, measured as normalized Shannon-Wiener diversity, were found in stem-like memory and precursor exhausted T cells, which was not the case for effector memory cells.

Healthy-donor buffy coats yielded the PBMC. The rearrangement uses TRBV5-6 and TRBJ2-1; lacking DNA, the TRBD1 call made by TCRdb goes unchecked. The TCR originated in a human donor in good health. The sequenced sample consisted of CD8+ stem-like memory T cells (TSCM and TCM) sorted from PBMCs. Stated subset: stem-like memory CD8 T cells (TSTEM), CCR7+ PD-1- TIGIT-. The CDR3 here is CASSFQGNEQFF.